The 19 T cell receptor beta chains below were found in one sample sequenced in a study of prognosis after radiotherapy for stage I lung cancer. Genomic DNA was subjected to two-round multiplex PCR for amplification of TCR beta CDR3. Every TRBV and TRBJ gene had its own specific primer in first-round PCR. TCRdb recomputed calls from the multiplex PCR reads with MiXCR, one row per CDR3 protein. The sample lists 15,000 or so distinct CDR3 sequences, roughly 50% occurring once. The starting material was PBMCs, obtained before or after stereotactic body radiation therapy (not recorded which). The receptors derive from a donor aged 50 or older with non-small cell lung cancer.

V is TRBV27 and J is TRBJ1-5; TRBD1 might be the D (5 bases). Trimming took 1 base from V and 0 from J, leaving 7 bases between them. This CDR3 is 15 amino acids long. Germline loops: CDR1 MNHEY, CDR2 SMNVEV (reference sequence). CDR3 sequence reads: CASSLWGNSNQPQHF. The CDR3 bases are TGTGCCAGCAGTTTATGGGGGAATAGCAATCAGCCCCAGCATTTT.

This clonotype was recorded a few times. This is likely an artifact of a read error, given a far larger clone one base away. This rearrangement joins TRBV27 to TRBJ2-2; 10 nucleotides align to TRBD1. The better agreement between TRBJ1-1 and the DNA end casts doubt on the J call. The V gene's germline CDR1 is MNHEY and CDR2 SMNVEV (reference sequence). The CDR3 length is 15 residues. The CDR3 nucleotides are TGTGCCAGCAGTTGGCCGGGACAGGGGATAATTGAAGCTTTCTTT. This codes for CASSWPGQGIIEAFF.

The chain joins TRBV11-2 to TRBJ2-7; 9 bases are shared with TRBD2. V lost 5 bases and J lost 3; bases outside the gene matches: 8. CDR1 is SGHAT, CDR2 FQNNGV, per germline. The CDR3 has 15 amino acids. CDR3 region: CASSPNASGIYEQYF. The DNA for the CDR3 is TGTGCCAGCAGCCCTAATGCTAGCGGGATCTACGAGCAGTACTTC.

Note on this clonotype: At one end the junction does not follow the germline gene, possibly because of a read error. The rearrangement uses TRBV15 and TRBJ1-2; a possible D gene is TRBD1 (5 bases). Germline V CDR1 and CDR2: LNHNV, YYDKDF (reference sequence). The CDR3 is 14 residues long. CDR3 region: CVTSRDRPGPGYAF. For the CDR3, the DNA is TGTGTCACCAGCAGAGATCGACCAGGGCCCGGCTACGCCTTC.

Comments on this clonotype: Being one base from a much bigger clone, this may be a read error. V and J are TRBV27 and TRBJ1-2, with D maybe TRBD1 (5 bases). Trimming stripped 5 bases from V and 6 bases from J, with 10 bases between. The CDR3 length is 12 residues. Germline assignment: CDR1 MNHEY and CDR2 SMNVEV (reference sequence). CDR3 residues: CASSKRGNGYTF. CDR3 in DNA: TGTGCCAGCAGTAAACGGGGGAATGGCTACACCTTC.

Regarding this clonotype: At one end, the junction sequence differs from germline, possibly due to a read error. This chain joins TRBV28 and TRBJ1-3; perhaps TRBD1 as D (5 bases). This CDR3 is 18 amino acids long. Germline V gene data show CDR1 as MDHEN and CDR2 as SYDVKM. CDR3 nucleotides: TGTGCCAGCAGCCCTTTCTGGGACCCTCGGGGGTATGGAAACACCATGTATTTT. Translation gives CASSPFWDPRGYGNTMYF.

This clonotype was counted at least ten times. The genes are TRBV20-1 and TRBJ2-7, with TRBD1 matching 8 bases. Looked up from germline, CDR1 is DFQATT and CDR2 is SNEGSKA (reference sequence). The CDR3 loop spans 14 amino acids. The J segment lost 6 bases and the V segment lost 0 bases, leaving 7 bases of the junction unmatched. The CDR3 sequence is CSARDRQGWLEQYF. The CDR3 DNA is TGCAGTGCTAGAGATCGACAGGGGTGGCTCGAGCAGTACTTC.

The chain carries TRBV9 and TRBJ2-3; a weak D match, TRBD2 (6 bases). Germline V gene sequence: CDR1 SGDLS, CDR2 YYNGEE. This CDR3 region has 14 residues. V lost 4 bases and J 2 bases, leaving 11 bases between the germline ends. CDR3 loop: CASSTTSLTDTQYF. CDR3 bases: TGTGCCAGCAGCACCACTAGCCTCACAGATACGCAGTATTTT.

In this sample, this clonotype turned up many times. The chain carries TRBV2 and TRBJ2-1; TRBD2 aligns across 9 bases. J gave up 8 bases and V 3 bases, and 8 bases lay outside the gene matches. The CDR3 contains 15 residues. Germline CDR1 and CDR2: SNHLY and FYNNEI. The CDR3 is CASSDAGGLWDEQFF. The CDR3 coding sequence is TGTGCCAGCAGTGACGCGGGGGGGCTGTGGGATGAGCAGTTCTTC.

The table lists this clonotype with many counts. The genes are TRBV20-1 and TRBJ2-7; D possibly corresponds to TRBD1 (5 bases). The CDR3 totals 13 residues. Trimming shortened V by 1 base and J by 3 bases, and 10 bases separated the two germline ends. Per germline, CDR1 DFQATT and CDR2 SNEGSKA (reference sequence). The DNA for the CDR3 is TGCAGTGCTAGAGTGACAGAGGACTACGAGCAGTACTTC. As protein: CSARVTEDYEQYF.

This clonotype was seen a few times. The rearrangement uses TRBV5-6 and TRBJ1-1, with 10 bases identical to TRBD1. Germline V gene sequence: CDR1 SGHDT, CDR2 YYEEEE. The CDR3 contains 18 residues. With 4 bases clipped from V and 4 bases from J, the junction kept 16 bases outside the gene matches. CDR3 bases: TGTGCCAGCAGCGCCTATTTCCGGGACAGGGGCCTTGGCACTGAAGCTTTCTTT. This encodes CASSAYFRDRGLGTEAFF. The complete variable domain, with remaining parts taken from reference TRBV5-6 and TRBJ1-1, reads DAGVTQSPTHLIKTRGQQVTLRCSPKSGHDTVSWYQQALGQGPQFIFQYYEEEERQRGNFPDRFSGHQFPNYSSELNVNALLLGDSALYLCASSAYFRDRGLGTEAFFGQGTRLTVV.

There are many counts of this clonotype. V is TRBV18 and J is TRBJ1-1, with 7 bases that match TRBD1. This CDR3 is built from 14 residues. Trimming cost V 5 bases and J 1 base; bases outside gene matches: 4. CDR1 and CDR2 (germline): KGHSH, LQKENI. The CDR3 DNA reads TGTGCCAGCTCAGACAGGGTTTCGAACACTGAAGCTTTCTTT. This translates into CASSDRVSNTEAFF. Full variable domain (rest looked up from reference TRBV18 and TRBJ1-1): NAGVMQNPRHLVRRRGQEARLRCSPMKGHSHVYWYRQLPEEGLKFMVYLQKENIIDESGMPKERFSAEFPKEGPSILRIQQVVRGDSAAYFCASSDRVSNTEAFFGQGTRLTVV.

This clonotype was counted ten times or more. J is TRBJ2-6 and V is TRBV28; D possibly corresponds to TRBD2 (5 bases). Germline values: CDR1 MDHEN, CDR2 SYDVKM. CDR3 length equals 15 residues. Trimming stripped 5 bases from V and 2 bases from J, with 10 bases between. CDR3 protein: CASSPGLAGANVLTF. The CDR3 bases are TGTGCCAGCAGTCCCGGACTTGCTGGGGCCAACGTCCTGACTTTC.

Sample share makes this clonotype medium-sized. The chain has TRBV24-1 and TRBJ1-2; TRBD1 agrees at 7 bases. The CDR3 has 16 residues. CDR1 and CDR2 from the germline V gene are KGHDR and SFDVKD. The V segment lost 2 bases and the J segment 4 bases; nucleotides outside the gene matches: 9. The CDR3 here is CATSDSWDSRSYGYTF. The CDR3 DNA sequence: TGTGCCACCAGTGATTCTTGGGACAGTCGCTCCTATGGCTACACCTTC.

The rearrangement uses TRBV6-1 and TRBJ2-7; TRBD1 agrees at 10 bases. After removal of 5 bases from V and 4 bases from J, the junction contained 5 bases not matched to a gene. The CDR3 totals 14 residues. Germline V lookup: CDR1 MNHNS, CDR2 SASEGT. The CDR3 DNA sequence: TGTGCCAGCAGTCTTTCGGGACAGGGGTACGAGCAGTACTTC. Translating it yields CASSLSGQGYEQYF.

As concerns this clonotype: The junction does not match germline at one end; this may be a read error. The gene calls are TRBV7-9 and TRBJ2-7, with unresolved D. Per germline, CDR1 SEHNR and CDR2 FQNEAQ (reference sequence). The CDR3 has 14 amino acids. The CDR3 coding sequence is TGTGCCAGCGGCTTGTACGGGTCGTCCTACGAGCAGTACTTC. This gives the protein CASGLYGSSYEQYF.

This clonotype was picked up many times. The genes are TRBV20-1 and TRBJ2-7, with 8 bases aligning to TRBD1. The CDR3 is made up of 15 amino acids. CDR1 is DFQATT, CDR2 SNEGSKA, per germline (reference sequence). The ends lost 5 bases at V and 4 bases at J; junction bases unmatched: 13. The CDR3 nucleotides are TGCAGTGCTTCCCACAGGGGGAGTCTGGGGTACGAGCAGTACTTC. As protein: CSASHRGSLGYEQYF.

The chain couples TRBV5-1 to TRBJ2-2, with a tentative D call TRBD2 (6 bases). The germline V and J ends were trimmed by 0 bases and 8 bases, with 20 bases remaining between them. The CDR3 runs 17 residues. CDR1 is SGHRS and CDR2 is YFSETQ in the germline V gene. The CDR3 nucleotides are TGCGCCAGCAGCTTGGGTCTTGCTAGCGCCTCGGGAGGGGAGCTGTTTTTT. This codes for CASSLGLASASGGELFF.

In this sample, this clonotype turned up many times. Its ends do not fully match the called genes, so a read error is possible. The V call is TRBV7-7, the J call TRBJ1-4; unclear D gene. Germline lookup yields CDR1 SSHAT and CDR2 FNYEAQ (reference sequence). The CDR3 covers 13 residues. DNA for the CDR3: TGTGCTAGCAGCTTAATTCTGGGGGAAAAACTGTTTTTT. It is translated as CASSLILGEKLFF.